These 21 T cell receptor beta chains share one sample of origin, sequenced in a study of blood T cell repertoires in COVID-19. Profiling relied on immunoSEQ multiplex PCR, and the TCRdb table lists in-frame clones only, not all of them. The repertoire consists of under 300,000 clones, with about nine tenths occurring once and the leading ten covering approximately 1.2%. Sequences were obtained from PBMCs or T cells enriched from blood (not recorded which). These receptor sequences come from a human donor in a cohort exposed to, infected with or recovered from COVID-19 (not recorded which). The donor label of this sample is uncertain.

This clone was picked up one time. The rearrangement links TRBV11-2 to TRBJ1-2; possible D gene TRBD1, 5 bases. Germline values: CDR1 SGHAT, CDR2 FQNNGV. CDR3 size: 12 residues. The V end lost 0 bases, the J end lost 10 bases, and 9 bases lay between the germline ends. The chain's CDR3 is CASSLEGVDYTF. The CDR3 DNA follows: TGTGCCAGCAGCTTAGAAGGGGTCGACTACACCTTC.

CDR3 coding DNA: TGCGCCAGCAGCGAGACTAGCGGGGGGGAATCAGATACGCAGTATTTT. This translates into CASSETSGGESDTQYF. This chain joins TRBV10-2 and TRBJ2-3, with 14 bases fitting TRBD2. V lost 6 bases, J lost 4 bases, and 6 bases stayed unmatched. Germline CDR1 and CDR2: WSHSY and SAAADI. The CDR3 is made up of 16 amino acids.

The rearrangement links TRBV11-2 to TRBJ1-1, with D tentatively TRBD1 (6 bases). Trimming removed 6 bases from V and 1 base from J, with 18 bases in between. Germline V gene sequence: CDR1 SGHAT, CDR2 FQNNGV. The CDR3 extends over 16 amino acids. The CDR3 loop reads CASRNTPGHRNTEAFF. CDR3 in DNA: TGTGCCAGCAGGAATACCCCGGGACACAGGAACACTGAAGCTTTCTTT.

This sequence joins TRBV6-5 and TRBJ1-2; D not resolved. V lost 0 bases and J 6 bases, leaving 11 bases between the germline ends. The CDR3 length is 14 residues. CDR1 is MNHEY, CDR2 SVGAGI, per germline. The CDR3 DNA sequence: TGTGCCAGCAGTTACTCTCAGGCAGAAAATGGCTACACCTTC. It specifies CASSYSQAENGYTF.

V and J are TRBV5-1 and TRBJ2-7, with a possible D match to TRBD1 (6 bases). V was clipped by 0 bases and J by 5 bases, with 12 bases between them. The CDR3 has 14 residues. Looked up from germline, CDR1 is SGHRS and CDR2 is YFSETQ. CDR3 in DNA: TGCGCCAGCAGCTTGGGGCAGGGGACCGACGAGCAGTACTTC. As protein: CASSLGQGTDEQYF.

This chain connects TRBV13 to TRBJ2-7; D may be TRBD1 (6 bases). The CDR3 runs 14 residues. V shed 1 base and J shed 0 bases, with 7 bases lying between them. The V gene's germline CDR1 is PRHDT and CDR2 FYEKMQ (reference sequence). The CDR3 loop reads CASSLDRDSYEQYF. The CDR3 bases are TGTGCCAGCAGCTTAGACAGGGACTCCTACGAGCAGTACTTC.

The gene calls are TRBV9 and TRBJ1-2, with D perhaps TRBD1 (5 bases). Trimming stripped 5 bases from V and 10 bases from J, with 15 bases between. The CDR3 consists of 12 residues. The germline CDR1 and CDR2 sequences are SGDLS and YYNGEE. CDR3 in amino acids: CASRASMGLYTF. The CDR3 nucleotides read TGTGCCAGCAGGGCCTCCATGGGACTCTACACCTTC.

CDR3 in DNA: TGTGCCAGCAGTTTTCGTCATACAGTAGGAGCTTTCTTT. The encoded protein is CASSFRHTVGAFF. The chain combines TRBV12-3 or TRBV12-4 with TRBJ1-1; D is ambiguous. The CDR3 sequence is 13 residues long. V lost 3 bases and J 10 bases, leaving 15 bases between the germline ends.

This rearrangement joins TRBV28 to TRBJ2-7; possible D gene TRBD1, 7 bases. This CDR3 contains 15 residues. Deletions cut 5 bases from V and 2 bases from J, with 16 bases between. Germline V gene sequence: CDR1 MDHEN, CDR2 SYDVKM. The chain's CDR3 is CASSAQSGGTYEQYF. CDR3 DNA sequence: TGTGCCAGCAGTGCTCAATCAGGGGGGACCTACGAGCAGTACTTC.

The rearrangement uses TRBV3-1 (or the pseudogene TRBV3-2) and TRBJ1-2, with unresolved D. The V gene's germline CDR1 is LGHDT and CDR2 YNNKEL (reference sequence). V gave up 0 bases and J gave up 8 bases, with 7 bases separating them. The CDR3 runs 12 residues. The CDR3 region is CASSQDVIGYTF. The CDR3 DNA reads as TGTGCCAGCAGCCAAGATGTTATCGGCTACACCTTC.

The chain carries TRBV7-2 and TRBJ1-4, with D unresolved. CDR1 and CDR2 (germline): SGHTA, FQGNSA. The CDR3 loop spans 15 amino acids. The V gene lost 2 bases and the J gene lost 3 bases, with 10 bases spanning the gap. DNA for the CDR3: TGTGCCAGCAGCTTAAACGGAGAGGCTAATGAAAAACTGTTTTTT. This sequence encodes CASSLNGEANEKLFF.

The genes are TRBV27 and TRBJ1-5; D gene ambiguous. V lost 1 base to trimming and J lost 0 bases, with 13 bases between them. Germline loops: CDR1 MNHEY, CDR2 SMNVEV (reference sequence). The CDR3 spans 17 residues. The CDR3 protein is CASSLFGNSYSNQPQHF. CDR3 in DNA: TGTGCCAGCAGTTTATTCGGGAATTCTTATAGCAATCAGCCCCAGCATTTT.

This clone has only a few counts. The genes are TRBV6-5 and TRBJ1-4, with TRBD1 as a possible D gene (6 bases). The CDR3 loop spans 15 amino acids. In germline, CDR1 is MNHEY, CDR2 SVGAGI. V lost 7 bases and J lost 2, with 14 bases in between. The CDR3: CASTPGGATNEKLFF. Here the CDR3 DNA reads TGTGCCAGCACTCCGGGGGGGGCGACTAATGAAAAACTGTTTTTT.

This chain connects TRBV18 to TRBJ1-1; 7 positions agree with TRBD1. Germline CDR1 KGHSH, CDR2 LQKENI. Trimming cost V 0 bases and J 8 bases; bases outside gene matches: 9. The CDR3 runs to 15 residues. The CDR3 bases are TGTGCCAGCTCACCACCGAGTGGAGGGGGCCAGGAAGCTTTCTTT. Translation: CASSPPSGGGQEAFF.

CDR3 protein: CATSDYTGGDTGELFF. For the CDR3, the DNA is TGTGCCACCAGTGATTATACAGGGGGCGACACCGGGGAGCTGTTTTTT. This sequence joins TRBV24-1 and TRBJ2-2; 9 bases line up with TRBD1. V gave up 2 bases and J gave up 3 bases; unmatched junction bases: 3. Germline CDR1 reads KGHDR; CDR2 reads SFDVKD. The CDR3 totals 16 residues.

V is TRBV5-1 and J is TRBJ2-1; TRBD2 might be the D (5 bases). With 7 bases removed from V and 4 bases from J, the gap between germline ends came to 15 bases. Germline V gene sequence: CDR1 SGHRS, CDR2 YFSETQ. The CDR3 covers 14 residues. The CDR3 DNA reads TGCGCCAGCTGCCGGTTTGGCGGGTACAATGAGCAGTTCTTC. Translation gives CASCRFGGYNEQFF.

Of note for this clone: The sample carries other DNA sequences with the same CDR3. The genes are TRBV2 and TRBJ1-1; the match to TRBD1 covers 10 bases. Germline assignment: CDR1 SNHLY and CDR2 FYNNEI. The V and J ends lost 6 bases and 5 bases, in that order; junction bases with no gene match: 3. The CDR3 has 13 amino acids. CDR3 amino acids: CASSGQGGTEAFF. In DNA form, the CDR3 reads TGTGCCAGCAGCGGACAGGGGGGAACTGAAGCTTTCTTT.

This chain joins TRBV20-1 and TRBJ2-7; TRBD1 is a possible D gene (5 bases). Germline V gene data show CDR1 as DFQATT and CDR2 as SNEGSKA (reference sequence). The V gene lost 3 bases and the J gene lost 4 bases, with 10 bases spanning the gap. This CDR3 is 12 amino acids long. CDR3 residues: CSASKGDYEQYF. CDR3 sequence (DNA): TGCAGTGCTAGTAAAGGGGATTACGAGCAGTACTTC.

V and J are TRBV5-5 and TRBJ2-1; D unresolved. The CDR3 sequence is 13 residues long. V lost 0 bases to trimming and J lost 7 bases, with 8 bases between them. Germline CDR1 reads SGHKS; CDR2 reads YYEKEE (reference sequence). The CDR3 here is CASSLEWANEQFF. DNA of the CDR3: TGTGCCAGCAGCTTGGAATGGGCAAATGAGCAGTTCTTC.

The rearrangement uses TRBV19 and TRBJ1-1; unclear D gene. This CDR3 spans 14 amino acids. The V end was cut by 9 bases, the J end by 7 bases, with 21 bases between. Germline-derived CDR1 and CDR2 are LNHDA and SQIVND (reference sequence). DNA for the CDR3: TGTGCCAGCTCCTCAGGCTTCCCCCCCGATGAAGCTTTCTTT. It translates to CASSSGFPPDEAFF.

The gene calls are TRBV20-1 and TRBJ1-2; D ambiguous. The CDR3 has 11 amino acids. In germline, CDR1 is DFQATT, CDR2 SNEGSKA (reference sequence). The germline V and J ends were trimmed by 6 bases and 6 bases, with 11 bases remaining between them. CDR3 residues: CSAPTADGYTF. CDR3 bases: TGCAGTGCCCCCACGGCGGATGGCTACACCTTC.